Ten or more counts support the clone carrying this T cell receptor beta chain. Its antigen is undetermined. The sample is drawn from a study of read filtering for tumor transcriptome and immune sequencing. Overall study results and limits: RNA-seq captured clonotypes less deeply and reliably than IR-seq. Without single-read clonotypes, shared clonotype proportions correlated more between IR-seq and RNA-seq. The CD138-negative fraction was mixed bone marrow immune cells, not pure T cells.

The library was built from roughly 400 ng RNA with molecular barcoded adaptors for alpha/delta and beta/gamma chains. TCRdb independently ran MiXCR on the reads; one entry per CDR3 protein. Here the sample spans about 62,000 distinct CDR3 sequences, around a fifth being singletons. This CDR3 is 14 amino acids long. CDR1 is MNHEY and CDR2 is SVGAGI in the germline V gene. V lost 5 bases, J lost 4 bases, and 14 bases lay in between. The rearrangement joins TRBV6-5 to TRBJ1-1; D gene unclear. The specimen sequenced was a population of CD138-negative cells sorted from bone marrow. The TCR was taken from a donor aged 40 or older with multiple myeloma. The CDR3 DNA reads TGTGCCAGCAGTCCCGTCGTTGGAGGCACTGAAGCTTTCTTT. It encodes CASSPVVGGTEAFF.